One sample yielded the 8 T cell receptor beta chains listed below, sequenced in a study of response to subunit inactivated influenza vaccine. TCRdb fed the RT-PCR reads into MiXCR, producing one record per CDR3 protein. The sample carries over 400,000 distinct CDR3 sequences, over 10% recorded once. This specimen consisted of PBMCs from blood, obtained 40 to 50 days after vaccination. The receptors shown here come from a man aged 50 or older who received an inactivated influenza vaccine.

There are many counts of this clonotype. The chain's CDR3 is CSARGGPSETQYF. The DNA for the CDR3 is TGCAGTGCTAGAGGGGGGCCTTCTGAGACCCAGTACTTC. The chain uses TRBV20-1 and TRBJ2-5, with a tentative D call TRBD1 (6 bases). The germline V and J ends were trimmed by 1 base and 5 bases, with 11 bases remaining between them. The germline gives CDR1 DFQATT, CDR2 SNEGSKA (reference sequence). The CDR3 has 13 residues.

This chain joins TRBV19 and TRBJ2-1, with D perhaps given as TRBD1 or TRBD2 (6 bases each). V was shortened by 7 bases and J by 1 base, with 14 bases between the two germline ends. CDR1 is LNHDA and CDR2 is SQIVND in the germline V gene (reference sequence). The length of the CDR3 is 15 residues. CDR3 bases: TGTGCCAGTACCAAGAGGGGGGATTCCTACAATGAGCAGTTCTTC. As protein: CASTKRGDSYNEQFF. The full variable domain, rest sourced from reference TRBV19 and TRBJ2-1, is DGGITQSPKYLFRKEGQNVTLSCEQNLNHDAMYWYRQDPGQGLRLIYYSQIVNDFQKGDIAEGYSVSREKKESFPLTVTSAQKNPTAFYLCASTKRGDSYNEQFFGPGTRLTVL.

This clonotype was picked up a small number of times. The gene calls are TRBV11-2 and TRBJ2-1; 8 bases are shared with TRBD2. The germline gives CDR1 SGHAT, CDR2 FQNNGV. This CDR3 has 14 amino acids. V lost 3 bases to trimming and J lost 8 bases; unmatched junction nucleotides: 6. CDR3 coding DNA: TGTGCCAGCAGCTTCGGGGGGGGAGTCCATGAGCAGTTCTTC. Encoded protein: CASSFGGGVHEQFF.

The CDR3 loop reads CASSQDVAGGLGIGAFF. In DNA, the CDR3 is TGTGCCAGCAGCCAAGACGTGGCAGGGGGTTTGGGTATTGGAGCTTTCTTT. The chain links TRBV4-2 to TRBJ1-1; TRBD1 matches at 7 bases. V shed 0 bases and J 10 bases; nucleotides not matched to a gene: 17. Germline CDR1 LGHNA, CDR2 YNFKEQ. This CDR3 comprises 17 residues.

This clonotype was seen a few times. This rearrangement joins TRBV10-3 to TRBJ1-2; TRBD1 agrees at 9 bases. J lost 0 bases, V lost 6 bases, and 8 bases had no gene match. Germline assignment: CDR1 ENHRY and CDR2 SYGVKD. The CDR3 covers 16 residues. The CDR3 region is CAIRGQGYATNYGYTF. Here the CDR3 DNA reads TGTGCCATCAGGGGACAGGGCTATGCTACTAACTATGGCTACACCTTC.

This clonotype was observed a few times. V gene TRBV20-1 combines with J gene TRBJ2-5, with TRBD2 identical over 10 bases. The CDR3 loop spans 14 amino acids. Germline V CDR1 and CDR2: DFQATT, SNEGSKA (reference sequence). J lost 7 bases, V lost 4 bases, and 9 bases had no gene match. The CDR3 nucleotides are TGCAGTGCTACCCCGACTAGCGGGCAAAGGACCCAGTACTTC. Protein product: CSATPTSGQRTQYF.

The rearrangement joins TRBV20-1 to TRBJ2-5; the D is unclear. CDR1 DFQATT and CDR2 SNEGSKA come from the germline V gene (reference sequence). The CDR3 has 10 residues. V was clipped by 5 bases and J by 5 bases, with 6 bases between them. In DNA form, the CDR3 reads TGCAGTGCTTCCCCTGAGACCCAGTACTTC. Translation: CSASPETQYF.

The V call is TRBV5-1, the J call TRBJ2-7, with unresolved D. Germline loops: CDR1 SGHRS, CDR2 YFSETQ. CDR3 size: 13 residues. Trimming stripped 0 bases from V and 4 bases from J, with 8 bases between. The CDR3 DNA reads TGCGCCAGCAGCTTGGACGGAATATACGAGCAGTACTTC. Protein sequence: CASSLDGIYEQYF.